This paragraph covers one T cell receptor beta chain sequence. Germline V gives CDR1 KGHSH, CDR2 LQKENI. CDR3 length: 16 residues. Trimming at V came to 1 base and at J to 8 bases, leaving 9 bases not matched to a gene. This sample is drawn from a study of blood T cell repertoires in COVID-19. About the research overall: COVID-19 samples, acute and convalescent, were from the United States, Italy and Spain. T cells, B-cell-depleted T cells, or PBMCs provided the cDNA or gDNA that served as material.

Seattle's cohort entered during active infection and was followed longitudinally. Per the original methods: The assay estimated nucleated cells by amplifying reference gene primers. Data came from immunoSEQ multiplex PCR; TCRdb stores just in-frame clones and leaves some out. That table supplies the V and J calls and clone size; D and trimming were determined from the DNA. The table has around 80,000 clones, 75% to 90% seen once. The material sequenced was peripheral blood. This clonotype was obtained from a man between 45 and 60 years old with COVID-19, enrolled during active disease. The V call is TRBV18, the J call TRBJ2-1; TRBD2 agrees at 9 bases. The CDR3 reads CASSPLRAGGSYEQFF. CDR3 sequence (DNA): TGTGCCAGCTCACCACTGCGAGCGGGAGGTAGTTATGAGCAGTTCTTC.